These 11 T cell receptor beta chains were sequenced from one sample in a study of cytomegalovirus exposure and HLA in healthy donors. It was with 60 Vbeta and 13 Jbeta primers that the PCR ran. Only in-frame clones appear in the TCRdb table, and some are missing; sequencing was by immunoSEQ multiplex PCR. The sample lists about 150,000 clones; 65% to 85% were seen once. Sequencing was done on a sample of PBMCs. All receptors come from a man younger than 30 in good health and CMV-seronegative.

The chain recombines TRBV4-1 with TRBJ2-3; D is undetermined. Germline assignment: CDR1 MGHRA and CDR2 YSYEKL. V shed 0 bases and J shed 8 bases, with 9 bases lying between them. The CDR3 is 13 amino acids. CDR3 DNA: TGCGCCAGCAGCCAAGAATTCTCGGTTACGCAGTATTTT. This encodes CASSQEFSVTQYF.

The rearrangement joins TRBV7-3 to TRBJ2-7, with 7 nucleotides matching TRBD1. CDR1 and CDR2 from the germline V gene are SGHTA and FQGTGA. This CDR3 spans 15 amino acids. V lost 1 base and J lost 5; bases outside the gene matches: 8. The CDR3 DNA follows: TGTGCCAGCAGCTTAAGACAGGGAACGATCGACGAGCAGTACTTC. It encodes CASSLRQGTIDEQYF.

In this sample, this clone turned up a few times. This rearrangement joins TRBV5-7 to TRBJ1-2; no definite D call. TRBV5-7 is marked as an open reading frame, function uncertain. CDR3 length: 13 amino acids. V lost 0 bases to trimming and J lost 5 bases, with 8 bases between them. CDR3 DNA: TGTGCCAGCAGCTTGGCCGTGAGTTATGGCTACACCTTC. Residues: CASSLAVSYGYTF.

The chain is built from TRBV5-1 and TRBJ2-7; 7 bases align to TRBD1. V lost 4 bases to trimming and J lost 5 bases; unmatched junction nucleotides: 18. CDR1 and CDR2 (germline): SGHRS, YFSETQ. The CDR3 is made up of 17 amino acids. CDR3 in amino acids: CASSRTRGTLEVHEQYF. The CDR3 DNA follows: TGCGCCAGCAGCAGAACCAGGGGGACCCTGGAGGTCCACGAGCAGTACTTC.

The chain uses TRBV6-1 and TRBJ1-2; 8 positions agree with TRBD1. CDR3 length: 16 amino acids. In germline, CDR1 is MNHNS, CDR2 SASEGT. V dropped 2 bases and J dropped 7; count of bases not matched to a gene: 12. The CDR3 coding sequence is TGTGCCAGCAGTGAATTACCGGACAGGGCTATTCTTGGCTACACCTTC. Protein: CASSELPDRAILGYTF.

This clone was counted once. The chain's CDR3 is CASTRLAARRPRLGEQYF. CDR3 in DNA: TGCGCCAGCACCCGACTAGCGGCGCGGCGCCCTAGACTAGGCGAGCAGTACTTC. The chain combines TRBV4-1 with TRBJ2-7, with 9 positions matching TRBD2. This CDR3 is 18 amino acids long. Germline assignment: CDR1 MGHRA and CDR2 YSYEKL. V shed 7 bases, J shed 6 bases, and the junction held 22 bases outside the gene matches.

The genes are TRBV5-1 and TRBJ1-6; D is unresolved. Trimming pared 4 bases from V and 6 bases from J, leaving 8 bases between. In germline, CDR1 is SGHRS, CDR2 YFSETQ. The CDR3 totals 13 residues. CDR3 protein: CASSPDFNSPLHF. CDR3 DNA sequence: TGCGCCAGCAGCCCAGATTTTAATTCACCCCTCCACTTT.

The chain carries TRBV10-1 and TRBJ2-1, with a possible D match to TRBD1 (6 bases). Deletions cut 0 bases from V and 6 bases from J, with 9 bases between. The length of the CDR3 is 14 residues. Germline V lookup: CDR1 WNHNN, CDR2 SYGVQD (reference sequence). The CDR3 loop is CASSESGQPNEQFF. CDR3 DNA: TGCGCCAGCAGTGAGTCTGGACAGCCCAATGAGCAGTTCTTC.

This chain joins TRBV7-8 and TRBJ2-5, with no clear D. V gave up 1 base and J gave up 2 bases, with 5 bases separating them. Germline lookup yields CDR1 SGHVS and CDR2 FQNEAQ. This CDR3 is 13 amino acids long. CDR3 DNA sequence: TGTGCCAGCAGCTTAGGGAGTCAAGAGACCCAGTACTTC. The encoded protein is CASSLGSQETQYF. Supplemented by reference TRBV7-8 and TRBJ2-5, the full variable domain reads GAGVSQSPRYKVAKRGQDVALRCDPISGHVSLFWYQQALGQGPEFLTYFQNEAQLDKSGLPSDRFFAERPEGSVSTLKIQRTQQEDSAVYLCASSLGSQETQYFGPGTRLLVL.

This chain links TRBV5-1 with TRBJ1-5; 9 bases are a match to TRBD1. This CDR3 is built from 16 residues. V gave up 4 bases and J gave up 10 bases; unmatched junction bases: 15. Germline CDR1 reads SGHRS; CDR2 reads YFSETQ. DNA for the CDR3: TGCGCCAGCAGCCCGGGGGGGACAGGGCTGGCTCGTCCCCAGCATTTT. This gives the protein CASSPGGTGLARPQHF.

This clone was counted only a few times. The CDR3 bases are TGTGCCAGCAGCTTAGTAAGGGGCGGCAACACTGAAGCTTTCTTT. Amino acids: CASSLVRGGNTEAFF. J is TRBJ1-1 and V is TRBV11-2, with D possibly being TRBD1 (5 bases). The CDR3 runs 15 residues. Germline V gives CDR1 SGHAT, CDR2 FQNNGV. Trimming pared 1 base from V and 2 bases from J, leaving 11 bases between.